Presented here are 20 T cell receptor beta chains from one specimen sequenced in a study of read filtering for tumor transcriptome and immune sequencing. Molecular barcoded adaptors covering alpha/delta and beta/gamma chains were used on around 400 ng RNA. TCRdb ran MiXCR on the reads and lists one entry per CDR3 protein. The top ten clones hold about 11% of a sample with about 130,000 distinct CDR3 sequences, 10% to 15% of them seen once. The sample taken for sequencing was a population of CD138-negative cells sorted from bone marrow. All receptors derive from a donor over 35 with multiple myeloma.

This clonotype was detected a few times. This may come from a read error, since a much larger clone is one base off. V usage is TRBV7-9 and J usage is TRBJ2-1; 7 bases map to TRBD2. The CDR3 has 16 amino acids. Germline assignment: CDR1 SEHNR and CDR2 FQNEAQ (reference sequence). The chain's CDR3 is CVSSVEGGAKNNEQFF. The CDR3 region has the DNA TGTGTCAGCAGCGTAGAGGGAGGGGCGAAAAACAATGAGCAGTTCTTC. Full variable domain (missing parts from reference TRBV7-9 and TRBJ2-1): DTGVSQNPRHKITKRGQNVTFRCDPISEHNRLYWYRQTLGQGPEFLTYFQNEAQLEKSRLLSDRFSAERPKGSFSTLEIQRTEQGDSAMYLCVSSVEGGAKNNEQFFGPGTRLTVL.

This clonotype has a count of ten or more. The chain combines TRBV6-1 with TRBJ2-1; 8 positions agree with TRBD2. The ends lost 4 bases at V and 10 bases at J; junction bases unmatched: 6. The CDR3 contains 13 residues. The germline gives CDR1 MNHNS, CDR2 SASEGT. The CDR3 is CASSASGTREQFF. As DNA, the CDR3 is TGTGCCAGCAGTGCGTCGGGGACTAGGGAGCAGTTCTTC.

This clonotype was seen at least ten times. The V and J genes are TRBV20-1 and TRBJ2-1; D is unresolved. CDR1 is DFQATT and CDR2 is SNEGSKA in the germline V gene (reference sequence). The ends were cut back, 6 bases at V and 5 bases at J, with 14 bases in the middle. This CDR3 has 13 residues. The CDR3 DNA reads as TGCAGTGCCCCGAAGGGCAGCAACAATGAGCAGTTCTTC. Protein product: CSAPKGSNNEQFF.

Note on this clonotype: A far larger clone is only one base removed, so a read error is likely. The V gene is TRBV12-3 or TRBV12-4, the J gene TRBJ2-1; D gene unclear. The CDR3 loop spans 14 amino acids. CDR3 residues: CASSPPAGYNDQFF. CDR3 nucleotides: TGTGCCAGCTCACCTCCCGCCGGATACAATGATCAGTTCTTC.

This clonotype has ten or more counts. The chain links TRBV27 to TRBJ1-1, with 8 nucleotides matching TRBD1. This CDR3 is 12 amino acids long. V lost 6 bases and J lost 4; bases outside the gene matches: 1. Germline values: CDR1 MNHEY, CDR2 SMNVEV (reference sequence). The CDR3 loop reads CASRTGATEAFF. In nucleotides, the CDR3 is TGTGCCAGCAGGACAGGGGCCACTGAAGCTTTCTTT.

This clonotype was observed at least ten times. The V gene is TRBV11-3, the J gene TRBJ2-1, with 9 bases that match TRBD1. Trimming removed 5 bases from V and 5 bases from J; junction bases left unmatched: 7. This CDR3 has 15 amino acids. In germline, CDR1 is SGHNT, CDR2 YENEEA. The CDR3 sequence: CASSARDRDHNEQFF. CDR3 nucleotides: TGTGCCAGCAGCGCCCGGGACAGGGACCACAATGAGCAGTTCTTC.

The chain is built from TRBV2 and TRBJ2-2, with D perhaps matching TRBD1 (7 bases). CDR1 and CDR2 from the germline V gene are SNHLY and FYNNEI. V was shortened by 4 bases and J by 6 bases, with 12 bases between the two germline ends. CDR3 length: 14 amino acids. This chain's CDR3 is CASSAEGAAGELFF. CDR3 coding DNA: TGTGCCAGCAGTGCGGAGGGGGCCGCCGGGGAGCTGTTTTTT.

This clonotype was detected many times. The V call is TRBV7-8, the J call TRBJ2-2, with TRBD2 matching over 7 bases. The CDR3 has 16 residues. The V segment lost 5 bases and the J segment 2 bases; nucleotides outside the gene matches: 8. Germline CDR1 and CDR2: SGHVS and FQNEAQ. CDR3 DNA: TGTGCCAGCAGCCAACGGAGCGGGACTAACACCGGGGAGCTGTTTTTT. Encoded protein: CASSQRSGTNTGELFF. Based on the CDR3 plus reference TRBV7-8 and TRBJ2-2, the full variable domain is GAGVSQSPRYKVAKRGQDVALRCDPISGHVSLFWYQQALGQGPEFLTYFQNEAQLDKSGLPSDRFFAERPEGSVSTLKIQRTQQEDSAVYLCASSQRSGTNTGELFFGEGSRLTVL.

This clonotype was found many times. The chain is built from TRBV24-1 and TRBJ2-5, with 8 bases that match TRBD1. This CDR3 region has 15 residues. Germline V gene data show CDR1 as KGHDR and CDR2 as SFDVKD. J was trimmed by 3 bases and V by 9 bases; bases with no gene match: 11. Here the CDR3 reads CATSHHLGQEETQYF. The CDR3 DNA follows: TGTGCCACCTCCCACCACTTGGGACAGGAAGAGACCCAGTACTTC.

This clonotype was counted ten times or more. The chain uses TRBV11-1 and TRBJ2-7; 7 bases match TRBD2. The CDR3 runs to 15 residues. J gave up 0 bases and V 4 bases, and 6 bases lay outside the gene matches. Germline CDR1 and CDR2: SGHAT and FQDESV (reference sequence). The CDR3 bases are TGTGCCAGCAGCTATGCGGGAGCTTTCTCCTACGAGCAGTACTTC. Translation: CASSYAGAFSYEQYF. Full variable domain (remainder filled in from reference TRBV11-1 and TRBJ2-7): EAEVAQSPRYKITEKSQAVAFWCDPISGHATLYWYRQILGQGPELLVQFQDESVVDDSQLPKDRFSAERLKGVDSTLKIQPAELGDSAMYLCASSYAGAFSYEQYFGPGTRLTVT.

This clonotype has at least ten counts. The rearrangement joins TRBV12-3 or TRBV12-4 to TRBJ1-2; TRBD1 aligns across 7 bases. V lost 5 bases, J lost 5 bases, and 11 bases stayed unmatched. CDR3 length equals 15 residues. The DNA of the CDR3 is TGTGCCAGCAGTACCCAGGGGGAGCTTTGGTATGGCTACACCTTC. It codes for CASSTQGELWYGYTF.

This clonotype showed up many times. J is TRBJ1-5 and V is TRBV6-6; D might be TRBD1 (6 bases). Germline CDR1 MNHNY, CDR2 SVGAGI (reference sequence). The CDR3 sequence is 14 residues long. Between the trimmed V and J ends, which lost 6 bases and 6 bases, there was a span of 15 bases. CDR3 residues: CASRSGTTIQPQHF. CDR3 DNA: TGTGCCAGCAGGTCCGGGACAACGATTCAGCCCCAGCATTTT.

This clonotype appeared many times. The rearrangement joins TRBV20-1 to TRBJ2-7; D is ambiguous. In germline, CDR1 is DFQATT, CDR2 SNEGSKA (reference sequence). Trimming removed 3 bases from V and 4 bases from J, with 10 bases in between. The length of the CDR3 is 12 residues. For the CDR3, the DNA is TGCAGTGCTAGCCCCTCGGGTTACGAGCAGTACTTC. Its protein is CSASPSGYEQYF.

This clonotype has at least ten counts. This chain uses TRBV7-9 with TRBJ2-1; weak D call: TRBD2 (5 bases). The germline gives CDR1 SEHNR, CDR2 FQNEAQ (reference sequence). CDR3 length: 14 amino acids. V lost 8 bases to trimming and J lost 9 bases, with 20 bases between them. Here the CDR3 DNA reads TGTGCCAGCCTAAAGGGAGATAGCAGTGGTGAGCAGTTCTTC. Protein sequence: CASLKGDSSGEQFF.

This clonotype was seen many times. The CDR3, as DNA: TGTGCCAGCAGTTTAAGGTTCGGGGATGAGCAGTTCTTC. The encoded protein is CASSLRFGDEQFF. The chain has TRBV27 and TRBJ2-1; tentatively, D is TRBD2 (5 bases). The germline gives CDR1 MNHEY, CDR2 SMNVEV (reference sequence). The CDR3 contains 13 residues. Trimming shortened V by 2 bases and J by 8 bases, and 10 bases separated the two germline ends.

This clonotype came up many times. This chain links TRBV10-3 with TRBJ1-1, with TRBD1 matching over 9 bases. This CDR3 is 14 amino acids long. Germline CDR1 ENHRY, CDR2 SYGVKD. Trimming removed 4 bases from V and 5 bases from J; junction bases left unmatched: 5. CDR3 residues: CAISVTGGVTEAFF. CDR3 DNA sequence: TGTGCCATCAGTGTGACAGGGGGAGTTACTGAAGCTTTCTTT.

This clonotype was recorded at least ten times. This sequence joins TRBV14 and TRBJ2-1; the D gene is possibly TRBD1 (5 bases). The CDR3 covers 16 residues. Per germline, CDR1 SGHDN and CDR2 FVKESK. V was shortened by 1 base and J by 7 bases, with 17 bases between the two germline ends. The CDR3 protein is CASSQVRQPLRNEQFF. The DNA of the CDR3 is TGTGCCAGCAGCCAAGTGAGACAGCCCTTACGGAATGAGCAGTTCTTC.

CDR3 sequence: CASSLAGRGGADTQYF. In DNA, the CDR3 is TGTGCCAGCAGCTTAGCGGGGAGGGGGGGCGCAGATACGCAGTATTTT. V is TRBV7-3 and J is TRBJ2-3; weak D call: TRBD2 (7 bases). With 2 bases removed from V and 4 bases from J, the gap between germline ends came to 16 bases. Germline CDR1 reads SGHTA; CDR2 reads FQGTGA. This CDR3 comprises 16 residues. Filled out from reference TRBV7-3 and TRBJ2-3, the complete variable domain reads GAGVSQTPSNKVTEKGKYVELRCDPISGHTALYWYRQSLGQGPEFLIYFQGTGAADDSGLPNDRFFAVRPEGSVSTLKIQRTERGDSAVYLCASSLAGRGGADTQYFGPGTRLTVL.

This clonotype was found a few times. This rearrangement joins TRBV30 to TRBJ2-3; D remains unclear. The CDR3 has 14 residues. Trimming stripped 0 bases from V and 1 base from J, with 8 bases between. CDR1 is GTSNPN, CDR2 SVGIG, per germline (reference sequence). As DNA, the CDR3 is TGTGCCTGGAGTGTAAACAGCGGCACAGATACGCAGTATTTT. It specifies CAWSVNSGTDTQYF.

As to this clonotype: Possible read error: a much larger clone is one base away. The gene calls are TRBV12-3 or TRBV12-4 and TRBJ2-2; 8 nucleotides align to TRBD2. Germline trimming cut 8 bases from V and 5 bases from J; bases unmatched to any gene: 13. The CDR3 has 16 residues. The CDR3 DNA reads TGTGCCAGCCTTACCGAGACTAGCGTGGGAACCGGGGAGCTGTTTTTT. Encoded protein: CASLTETSVGTGELFF.